These T cell receptor beta chains were read from a single sample in a study of human CD8 memory T cell subsets. TCRdb re-called the 5' RACE reads; every CDR3 protein appears as one record, without DNA. Its clone listing holds about 3,600 distinct CDR3 sequences. Material for sequencing was CD8+ effector memory T cells (TEM) sorted from PBMCs. The receptors were sampled from a human donor in good health. The CDR3 runs from the conserved cysteine through the conserved F or W. Rows may omit the clone size; those that give it use once, few, many or a size class.

V gene: TRBV5-1; J gene: TRBJ2-7; clone size: NA; CDR3 protein: CASNGDLSYEQYF
V gene: TRBV5-1; J gene: TRBJ2-7; clone size: NA; CDR3 protein: CASTHLTSGKTGEQYF
V gene: TRBV27; J gene: TRBJ1-2; clone size: medium-sized; CDR3 protein: CASSFGSPNYGYTF
V gene: TRBV4-1; J gene: TRBJ2-7; clone size: NA; CDR3 protein: CASSARETRSYEQYF
V gene: TRBV7-9; J gene: TRBJ2-5; clone size: medium-sized; CDR3 protein: CASSLTSGSGSTYF
V gene: TRBV29-1; J gene: TRBJ1-1; clone size: NA; CDR3 protein: CVAGGNTEAFF
V gene: TRBV10-2; J gene: TRBJ2-5; clone size: NA; CDR3 protein: CASSELWGSERVETQYF
V gene: TRBV29-1; J gene: TRBJ2-7; clone size: NA; CDR3 protein: CSVDLGTGKKSDEQYF
V gene: TRBV20-1; J gene: TRBJ2-3; clone size: NA; CDR3 protein: CSASGRPSTDTQYF
V gene: TRBV5-1; J gene: TRBJ1-1; clone size: NA; CDR3 protein: CASSFGTGENTEAFF
V gene: TRBV20-1; J gene: TRBJ1-1; clone size: NA; CDR3 protein: CSARDRVMNTEAFF
V gene: TRBV7-9; J gene: TRBJ2-7; clone size: NA; CDR3 protein: CASREGLAGEQYF
V gene: TRBV19; J gene: TRBJ1-1; clone size: NA; CDR3 protein: CASSIDPLQGAAEAFF
V gene: TRBV7-9; J gene: TRBJ2-1; clone size: NA; CDR3 protein: CASSSQGRGRNDEQFF
V gene: TRBV2; J gene: TRBJ2-4; clone size: medium-sized; CDR3 protein: CASSPLEGVQYF
V gene: TRBV7-3; J gene: TRBJ2-1; clone size: medium-sized; CDR3 protein: CASSPGTGEGYEQFF
V gene: TRBV12-3/TRBV12-4; J gene: TRBJ2-7; clone size: NA; CDR3 protein: CASSSGGHEQYF
V gene: TRBV30; J gene: TRBJ2-7; clone size: NA; CDR3 protein: CAWSVGAGETYEQYF
V gene: TRBV4-1; J gene: TRBJ2-1; clone size: medium-sized; CDR3 protein: CASSQWGLAGQTYNEQFF
V gene: TRBV5-1; J gene: TRBJ1-4; clone size: medium-sized; CDR3 protein: CASSLGGGAATNEKLFF
V gene: TRBV2; J gene: TRBJ2-2; clone size: medium-sized; CDR3 protein: CASSGGRVLPGELFF
V gene: TRBV6-2/TRBV6-3; J gene: TRBJ2-3; clone size: NA; CDR3 protein: CASSYHLETDTQYF
V gene: TRBV12-3/TRBV12-4; J gene: TRBJ2-3; clone size: NA; CDR3 protein: CASSPGTGGGTQYF
V gene: TRBV20-1; J gene: TRBJ2-1; clone size: NA; CDR3 protein: CSARDATGGGDEQFF
V gene: TRBV6-4; J gene: TRBJ2-3; clone size: NA; CDR3 protein: CASSPSAGGSDTQYF
V gene: TRBV19; J gene: TRBJ1-5; clone size: medium-sized; CDR3 protein: CASSQDSNQPQHF
V gene: TRBV7-8; J gene: TRBJ2-1; clone size: NA; CDR3 protein: CASSFRLAGGSYNEQFF
V gene: TRBV7-9; J gene: TRBJ2-5; clone size: NA; CDR3 protein: CASSLGLRGETQYF
V gene: TRBV6-5; J gene: TRBJ1-2; clone size: NA; CDR3 protein: CASSYGREGIDGYTF
V gene: TRBV27; J gene: TRBJ2-7; clone size: medium-sized; CDR3 protein: CASSSPGLSLEQYF
V gene: TRBV28; J gene: TRBJ1-1; clone size: NA; CDR3 protein: CASSGRMNTEAFF
V gene: TRBV5-1; J gene: TRBJ2-2; clone size: medium-sized; CDR3 protein: CASSLGDSTGELFF
V gene: TRBV10-3; J gene: TRBJ1-5; clone size: NA; CDR3 protein: CAISESGAEYSNQPQHF
V gene: TRBV20-1; J gene: TRBJ2-7; clone size: NA; CDR3 protein: CSARKADYEQYF
V gene: TRBV7-9; J gene: TRBJ2-4; clone size: NA; CDR3 protein: CASSLQTSGRDNIQYF
V gene: TRBV11-2; J gene: TRBJ2-3; clone size: NA; CDR3 protein: CASSLDGRTTSTDTQYF
V gene: TRBV5-5; J gene: TRBJ2-3; clone size: medium-sized; CDR3 protein: CASRTGTSGTDTQYF
V gene: TRBV25-1; J gene: TRBJ2-7; clone size: NA; CDR3 protein: CASSEFPGSYEQYF
V gene: TRBV27; J gene: TRBJ2-1; clone size: NA; CDR3 protein: CASSPTSGVYNEQFF
V gene: TRBV11-3; J gene: TRBJ2-1; clone size: NA; CDR3 protein: CASSPGLEDNEQFF
V gene: TRBV9; J gene: TRBJ2-7; clone size: NA; CDR3 protein: CASSTGLASSYEQYF
V gene: TRBV27; J gene: TRBJ2-7; clone size: NA; CDR3 protein: CASSLRGGSSYEQYF
V gene: TRBV28; J gene: TRBJ2-7; clone size: medium-sized; CDR3 protein: CASSLHRGGSYEQYF
V gene: TRBV24-1; J gene: TRBJ2-3; clone size: NA; CDR3 protein: CATSEGQGETDTQYF
V gene: TRBV24-1; J gene: TRBJ2-1; clone size: medium-sized; CDR3 protein: CATSDTRTGSSYNEQFF
V gene: TRBV6-5; J gene: TRBJ2-1; clone size: NA; CDR3 protein: CASSYSEGGYDEQFF
V gene: TRBV29-1; J gene: TRBJ1-2; clone size: medium-sized; CDR3 protein: CSVSDGNYGYTF
V gene: TRBV19; J gene: TRBJ1-1; clone size: NA; CDR3 protein: CASSPGLFNTEAFF
V gene: TRBV11-2; J gene: TRBJ2-3; clone size: NA; CDR3 protein: CASSQLGGGTYTDTQYF
V gene: TRBV20-1; J gene: TRBJ2-7; clone size: NA; CDR3 protein: CSAMDRASFSYEQYF
V gene: TRBV12-3/TRBV12-4; J gene: TRBJ2-1; clone size: medium-sized; CDR3 protein: CASTLPPAGHNEQFF
V gene: TRBV7-9; J gene: TRBJ2-5; clone size: NA; CDR3 protein: CASSFYGFAQYF
V gene: TRBV7-2; J gene: TRBJ2-7; clone size: NA; CDR3 protein: CASSLEVAANEQYF
V gene: TRBV27; J gene: TRBJ2-2; clone size: NA; CDR3 protein: CASRLAGSGELFF
V gene: TRBV28; J gene: TRBJ2-4; clone size: medium-sized; CDR3 protein: CASSRAEEAKNIQYF
V gene: TRBV10-2; J gene: TRBJ2-2; clone size: medium-sized; CDR3 protein: CASRADGDTGELFF
V gene: TRBV15; J gene: TRBJ2-3; clone size: NA; CDR3 protein: CATSFGGTTADTQYF